This T cell receptor beta chain was identified in a study of T cell changes during pregnancy in multiple sclerosis. CDR1 SGHNT and CDR2 YENEEA come from the germline V gene. V was cut by 1 base and J by 10 bases, with 11 bases left in between. The CDR3 sequence is 13 residues long. Some clones are missing from TCRdb's copy, which holds only in-frame ones; the method was immunoSEQ multiplex PCR. The profile covers roughly 89,000 clones, with approximately 92% appearing a single time and about 3.9% taken by the ten largest. The sequence derives from a female donor with multiple sclerosis, enrolled in a pregnancy study. This chain connects TRBV11-3 to TRBJ2-1; D may be TRBD2 (5 bases). The sequencing here drew on peripheral blood, taken in the first trimester of pregnancy. CDR3 DNA: TGTGCCAGCAGCTTAGGTAGCGACTCCGAGCAGTTCTTC. Translating it yields CASSLGSDSEQFF.